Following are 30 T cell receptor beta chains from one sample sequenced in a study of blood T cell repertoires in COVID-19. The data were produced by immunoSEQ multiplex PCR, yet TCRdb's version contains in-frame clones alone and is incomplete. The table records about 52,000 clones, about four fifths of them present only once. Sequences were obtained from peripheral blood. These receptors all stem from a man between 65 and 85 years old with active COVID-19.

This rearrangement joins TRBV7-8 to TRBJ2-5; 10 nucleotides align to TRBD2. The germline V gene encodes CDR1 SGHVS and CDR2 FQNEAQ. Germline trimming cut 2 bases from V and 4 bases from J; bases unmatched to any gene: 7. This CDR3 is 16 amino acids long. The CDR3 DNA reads TGTGCCAGCAGCTTATTAGCGGGGGGCGAAGGAGAGACCCAGTACTTC. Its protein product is CASSLLAGGEGETQYF.

The CDR3: CASSVVSGTEAFF. CDR3 nucleotide sequence: TGTGCCAGCAGCGTAGTGTCAGGCACTGAAGCTTTCTTT. V is TRBV9 and J is TRBJ1-1; D unclear. The germline V and J ends were trimmed by 0 bases and 4 bases, with 7 bases remaining between them. Germline V gives CDR1 SGDLS, CDR2 YYNGEE. The CDR3 is 13 amino acids.

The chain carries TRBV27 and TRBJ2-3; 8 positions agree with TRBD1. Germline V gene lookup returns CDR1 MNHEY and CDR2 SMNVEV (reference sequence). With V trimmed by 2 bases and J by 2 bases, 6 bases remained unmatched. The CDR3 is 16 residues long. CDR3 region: CASSLTLTGVTDTQYF. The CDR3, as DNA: TGTGCCAGCAGTTTAACCCTGACAGGGGTCACAGATACGCAGTATTTT.

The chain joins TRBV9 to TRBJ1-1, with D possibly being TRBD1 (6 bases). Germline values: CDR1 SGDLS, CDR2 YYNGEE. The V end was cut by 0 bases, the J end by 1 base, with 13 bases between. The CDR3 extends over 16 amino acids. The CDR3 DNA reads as TGTGCCAGCAGCGTAGCTCTGGGGACAACGAACACTGAAGCTTTCTTT. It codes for CASSVALGTTNTEAFF.

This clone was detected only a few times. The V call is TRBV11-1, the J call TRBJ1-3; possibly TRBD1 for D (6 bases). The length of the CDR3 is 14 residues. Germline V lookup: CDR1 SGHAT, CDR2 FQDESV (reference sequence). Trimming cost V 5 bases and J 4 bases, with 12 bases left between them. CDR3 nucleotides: TGTGCCAGCAGCACTCTGACAGGAGGAAACACCATATATTTT. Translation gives CASSTLTGGNTIYF. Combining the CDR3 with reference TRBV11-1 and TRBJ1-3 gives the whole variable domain EAEVAQSPRYKITEKSQAVAFWCDPISGHATLYWYRQILGQGPELLVQFQDESVVDDSQLPKDRFSAERLKGVDSTLKIQPAELGDSAMYLCASSTLTGGNTIYFGEGSWLTVV.

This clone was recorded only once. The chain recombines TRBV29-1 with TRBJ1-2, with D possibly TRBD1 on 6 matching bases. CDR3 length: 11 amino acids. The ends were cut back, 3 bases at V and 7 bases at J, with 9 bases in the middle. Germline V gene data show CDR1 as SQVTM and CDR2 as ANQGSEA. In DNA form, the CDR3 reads TGCAGCGTTGAGGACAGTTCTGGCTACACCTTC. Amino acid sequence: CSVEDSSGYTF.

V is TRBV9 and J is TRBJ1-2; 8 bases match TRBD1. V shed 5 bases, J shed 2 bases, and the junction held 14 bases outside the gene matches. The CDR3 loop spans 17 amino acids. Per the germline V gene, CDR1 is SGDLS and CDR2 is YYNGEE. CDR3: CASSLESLGQGNYGYTF. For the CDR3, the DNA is TGTGCCAGCAGTCTCGAATCTTTAGGACAGGGCAACTATGGCTACACCTTC.

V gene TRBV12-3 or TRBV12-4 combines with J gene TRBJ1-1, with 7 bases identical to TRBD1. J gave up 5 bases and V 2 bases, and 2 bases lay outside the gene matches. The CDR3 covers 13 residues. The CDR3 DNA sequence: TGTGCCAGCAGTTTATCAGGGGGTACTGAAGCTTTCTTT. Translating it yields CASSLSGGTEAFF.

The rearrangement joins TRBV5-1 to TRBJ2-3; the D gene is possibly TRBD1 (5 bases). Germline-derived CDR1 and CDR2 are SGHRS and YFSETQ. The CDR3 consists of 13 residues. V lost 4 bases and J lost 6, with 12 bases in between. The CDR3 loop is CASSGSGPDTQYF. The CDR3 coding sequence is TGCGCCAGCAGCGGTTCAGGGCCCGATACGCAGTATTTT.

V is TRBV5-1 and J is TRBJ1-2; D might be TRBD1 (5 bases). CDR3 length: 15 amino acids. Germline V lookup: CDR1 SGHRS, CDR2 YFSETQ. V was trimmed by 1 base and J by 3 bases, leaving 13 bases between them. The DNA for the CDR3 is TGCGCCAGCAGCTTGAATCAGGGCGCTGACTATGGCTACACCTTC. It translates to CASSLNQGADYGYTF.

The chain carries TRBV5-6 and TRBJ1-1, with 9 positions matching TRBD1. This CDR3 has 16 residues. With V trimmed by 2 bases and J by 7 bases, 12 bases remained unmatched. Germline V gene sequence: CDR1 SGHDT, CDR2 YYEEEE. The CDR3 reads CASSFWSGTGPNEAFF. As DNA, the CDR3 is TGTGCCAGCAGCTTTTGGAGCGGGACAGGGCCCAATGAAGCTTTCTTT.

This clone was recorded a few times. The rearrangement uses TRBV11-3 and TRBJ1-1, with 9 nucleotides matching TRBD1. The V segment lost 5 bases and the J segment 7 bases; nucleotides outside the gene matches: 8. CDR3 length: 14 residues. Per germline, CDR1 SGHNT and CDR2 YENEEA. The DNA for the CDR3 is TGTGCCAGCAGCCTAGGGAGGGGACAGGGTGAAGCTTTCTTT. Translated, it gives CASSLGRGQGEAFF.

Here the CDR3 DNA reads TGTGCCAGCTCCCGCGACAGGGCTAGCTACGAGCAGTACTTC. Translation: CASSRDRASYEQYF. The chain combines TRBV18 with TRBJ2-7; 7 nucleotides match TRBD1. Losses at the gene ends were 6 bases for V and 3 bases for J; bases not matched to a gene: 8. The CDR3 spans 14 residues. Germline CDR1 is KGHSH and CDR2 is LQKENI.

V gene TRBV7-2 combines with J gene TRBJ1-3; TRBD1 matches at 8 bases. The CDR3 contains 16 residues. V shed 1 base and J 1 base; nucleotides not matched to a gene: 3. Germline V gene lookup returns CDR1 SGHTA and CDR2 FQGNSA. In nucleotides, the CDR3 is TGTGCCAGCAGCTTAGTCGGGACAGGTTCTGGAAACACCATATATTTT. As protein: CASSLVGTGSGNTIYF.

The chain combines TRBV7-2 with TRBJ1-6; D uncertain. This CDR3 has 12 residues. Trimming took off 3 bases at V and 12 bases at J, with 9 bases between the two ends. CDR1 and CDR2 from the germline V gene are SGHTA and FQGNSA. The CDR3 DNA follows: TGTGCCAGCAGCTTCCCGGGGATACCCCTCCACTTT. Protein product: CASSFPGIPLHF.

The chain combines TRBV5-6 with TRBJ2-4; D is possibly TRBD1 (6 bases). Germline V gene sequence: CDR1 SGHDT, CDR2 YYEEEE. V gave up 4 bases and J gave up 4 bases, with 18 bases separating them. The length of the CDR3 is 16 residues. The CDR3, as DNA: TGTGCCAGCAGCACTCGGGACACGGCGGGTAAAAACATTCAGTACTTC. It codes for CASSTRDTAGKNIQYF.

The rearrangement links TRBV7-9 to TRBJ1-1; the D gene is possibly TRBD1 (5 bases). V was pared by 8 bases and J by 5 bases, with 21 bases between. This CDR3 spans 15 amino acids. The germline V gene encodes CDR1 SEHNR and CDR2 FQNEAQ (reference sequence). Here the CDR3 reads CASGKLGTGETEAFF. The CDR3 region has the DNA TGTGCCAGCGGTAAGCTCGGGACGGGAGAGACTGAAGCTTTCTTT. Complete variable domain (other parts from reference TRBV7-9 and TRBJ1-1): DTGVSQNPRHKITKRGQNVTFRCDPISEHNRLYWYRQTLGQGPEFLTYFQNEAQLEKSRLLSDRFSAERPKGSFSTLEIQRTEQGDSAMYLCASGKLGTGETEAFFGQGTRLTVV.

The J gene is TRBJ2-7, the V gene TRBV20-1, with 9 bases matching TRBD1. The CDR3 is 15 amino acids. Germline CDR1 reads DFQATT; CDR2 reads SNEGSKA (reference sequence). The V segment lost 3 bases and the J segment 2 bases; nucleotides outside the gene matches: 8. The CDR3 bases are TGCAGTGCTAGTAATCCGGGACAGGGACCCTACGAGCAGTACTTC. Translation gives CSASNPGQGPYEQYF.

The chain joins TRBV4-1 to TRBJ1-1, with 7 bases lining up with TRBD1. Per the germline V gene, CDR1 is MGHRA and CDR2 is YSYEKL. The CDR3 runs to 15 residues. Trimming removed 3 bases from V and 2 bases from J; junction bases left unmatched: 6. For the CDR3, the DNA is TGCGCCAGCAGCCACTCCGACAGGGACAACACTGAAGCTTTCTTT. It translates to CASSHSDRDNTEAFF.

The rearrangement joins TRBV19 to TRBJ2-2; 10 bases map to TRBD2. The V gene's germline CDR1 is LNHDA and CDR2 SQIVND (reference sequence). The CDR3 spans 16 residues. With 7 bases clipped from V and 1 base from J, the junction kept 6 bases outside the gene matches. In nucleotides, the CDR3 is TGTGCCAGTACCAGACTAGCGGGCATGAACACCGGGGAGCTGTTTTTT. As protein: CASTRLAGMNTGELFF.

CDR3 DNA sequence: TGCGCCAGCACTAGCGGGGGGGCCGGTTCCACAGATACGCAGTATTTT. Translation gives CASTSGGAGSTDTQYF. The chain combines TRBV5-1 with TRBJ2-3; 12 bases line up with TRBD2. The CDR3 totals 16 residues. The germline V gene encodes CDR1 SGHRS and CDR2 YFSETQ. The ends lost 6 bases at V and 2 bases at J; junction bases unmatched: 7.

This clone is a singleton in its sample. In nucleotides, the CDR3 is TGCGCCAGCAGCTTGCGACAGGGAGACGGTTCACCCCTCCACTTT. Translation gives CASSLRQGDGSPLHF. V usage is TRBV5-1 and J usage is TRBJ1-6, with 7 bases fitting TRBD1. V lost 1 base to trimming and J lost 9 bases; unmatched junction nucleotides: 7. The germline gives CDR1 SGHRS, CDR2 YFSETQ. The CDR3 contains 15 residues.

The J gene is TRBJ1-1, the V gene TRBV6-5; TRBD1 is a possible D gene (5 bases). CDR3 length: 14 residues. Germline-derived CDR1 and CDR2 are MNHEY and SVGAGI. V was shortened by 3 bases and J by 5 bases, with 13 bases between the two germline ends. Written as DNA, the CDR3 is TGTGCCAGCAGTTATGGGGCGGTTAGAACTGAAGCTTTCTTT. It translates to CASSYGAVRTEAFF.

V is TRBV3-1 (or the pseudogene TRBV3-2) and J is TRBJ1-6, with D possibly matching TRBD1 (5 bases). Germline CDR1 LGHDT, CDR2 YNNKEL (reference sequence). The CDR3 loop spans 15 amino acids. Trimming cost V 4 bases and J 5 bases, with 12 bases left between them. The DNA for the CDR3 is TGTGCCAGCAGCCCCGGAGGGGTTGATAATTCACCCCTCCACTTT. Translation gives CASSPGGVDNSPLHF.

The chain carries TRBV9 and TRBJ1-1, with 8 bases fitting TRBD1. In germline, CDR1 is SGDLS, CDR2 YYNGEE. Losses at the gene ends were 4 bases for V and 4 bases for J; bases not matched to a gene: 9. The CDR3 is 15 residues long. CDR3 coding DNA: TGTGCCAGCAGCCCTTCCCAGGGGGCGCCCACTGAAGCTTTCTTT. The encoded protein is CASSPSQGAPTEAFF.

The CDR3 protein is CASSWNGGVGNTEAFF. Written as DNA, the CDR3 is TGCGCCAGCAGCTGGAACGGGGGGGTCGGTAACACTGAAGCTTTCTTT. V and J are TRBV5-1 and TRBJ1-1, with D possibly matching TRBD1 (5 bases). This CDR3 has 16 amino acids. V shed 3 bases and J shed 2 bases, with 17 bases lying between them. Germline CDR1 reads SGHRS; CDR2 reads YFSETQ.

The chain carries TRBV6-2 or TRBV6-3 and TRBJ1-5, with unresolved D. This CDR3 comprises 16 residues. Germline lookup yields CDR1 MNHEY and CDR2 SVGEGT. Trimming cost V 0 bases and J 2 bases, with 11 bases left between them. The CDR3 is CASSYSRATGNQPQHF. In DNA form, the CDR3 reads TGTGCCAGCAGTTACTCGAGGGCCACGGGCAATCAGCCCCAGCATTTT.

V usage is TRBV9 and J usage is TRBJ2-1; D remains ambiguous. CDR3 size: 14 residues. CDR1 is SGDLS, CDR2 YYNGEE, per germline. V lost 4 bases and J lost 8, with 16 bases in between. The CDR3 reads CASSSRGALDEQFF. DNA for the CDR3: TGTGCCAGCAGCTCCCGAGGCGCACTTGATGAGCAGTTCTTC.

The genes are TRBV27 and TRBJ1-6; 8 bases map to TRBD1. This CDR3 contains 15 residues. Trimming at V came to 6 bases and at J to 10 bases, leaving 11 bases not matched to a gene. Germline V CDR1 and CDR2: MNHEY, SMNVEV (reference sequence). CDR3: CASRGDRGLRSPLHF. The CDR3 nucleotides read TGTGCCAGCAGGGGAGACAGGGGTCTTCGGTCACCCCTCCACTTT.

This CDR3 reads CASSQGDRDHEKLFF. Here the CDR3 DNA reads TGCGCCAGCAGCCAGGGGGACAGAGACCATGAAAAACTGTTTTTT. The chain recombines TRBV4-3 with TRBJ1-4; 7 bases match TRBD1. The germline V gene has CDR1 LGHNA and CDR2 YSLEER. Germline trimming cut 3 bases from V and 6 bases from J; bases unmatched to any gene: 7. The CDR3 runs to 15 residues.